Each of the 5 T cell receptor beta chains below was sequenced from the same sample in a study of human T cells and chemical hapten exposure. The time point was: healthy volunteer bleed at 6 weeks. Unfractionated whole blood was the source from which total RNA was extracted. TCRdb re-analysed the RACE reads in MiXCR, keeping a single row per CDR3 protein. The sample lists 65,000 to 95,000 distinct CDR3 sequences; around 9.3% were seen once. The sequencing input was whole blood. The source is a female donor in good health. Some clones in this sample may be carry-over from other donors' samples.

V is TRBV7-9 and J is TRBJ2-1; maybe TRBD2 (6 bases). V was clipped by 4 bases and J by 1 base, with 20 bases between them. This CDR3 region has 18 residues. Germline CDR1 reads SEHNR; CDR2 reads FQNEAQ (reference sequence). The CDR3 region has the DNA TGTGCCAGCAGCTCTAAAAAGCGGGCGGGGCCTTCCTACAATGAGCAGTTCTTC. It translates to CASSSKKRAGPSYNEQFF.

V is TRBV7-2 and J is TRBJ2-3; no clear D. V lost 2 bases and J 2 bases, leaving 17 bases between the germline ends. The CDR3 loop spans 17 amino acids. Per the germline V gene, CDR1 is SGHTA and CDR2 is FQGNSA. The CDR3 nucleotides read TGTGCCAGCAGCTTACGAAAGGACGGCCCAAACACAGATACGCAGTATTTT. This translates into CASSLRKDGPNTDTQYF.

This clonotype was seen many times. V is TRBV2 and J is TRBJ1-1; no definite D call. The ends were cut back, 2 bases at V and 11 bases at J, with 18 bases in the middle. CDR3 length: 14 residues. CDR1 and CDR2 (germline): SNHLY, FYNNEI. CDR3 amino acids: CASSEQRPNFGAFF. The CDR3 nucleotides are TGTGCCAGCAGTGAACAACGTCCGAACTTTGGGGCTTTCTTT.

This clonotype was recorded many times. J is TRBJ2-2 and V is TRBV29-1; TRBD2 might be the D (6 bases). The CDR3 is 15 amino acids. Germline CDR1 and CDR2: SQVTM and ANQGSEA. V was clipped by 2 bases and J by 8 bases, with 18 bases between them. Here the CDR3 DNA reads TGCAGCGTTGAAAAGGAGGAGGGAATAGCAGGGGAGCTGTTTTTT. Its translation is CSVEKEEGIAGELFF.

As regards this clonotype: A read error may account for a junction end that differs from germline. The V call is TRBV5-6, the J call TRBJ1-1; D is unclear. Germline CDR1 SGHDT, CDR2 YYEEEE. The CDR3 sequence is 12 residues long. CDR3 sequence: CAGSLVNTEAFF. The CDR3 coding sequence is TGTGCCGGCAGCTTAGTGAACACTGAAGCTTTCTTT.